These 9 T cell receptor beta chains share one sample of origin, sequenced in a study of T cells after yellow fever vaccination. TCRdb independently ran MiXCR on the 5' RACE reads; one entry per CDR3 protein. The sample yields about 330,000 distinct CDR3 sequences, roughly 8% seen once. Sequencing used PBMCs, obtained roughly 46 days after the first yellow fever vaccination. These receptors were obtained from a man between 18 and 35 years old who received the YFV17D yellow fever vaccine.

This clonotype came up a few times. The V call is TRBV4-1, the J call TRBJ2-1, with TRBD1 matching over 7 bases. Trimming removed 6 bases from V and 3 bases from J; junction bases left unmatched: 2. Germline CDR1 reads MGHRA; CDR2 reads YSYEKL. The CDR3 spans 13 residues. The CDR3 bases are TGCGCCAGCAGGGACAGGCTCTACAATGAGCAGTTCTTC. This codes for CASRDRLYNEQFF.

The chain carries TRBV5-4 and TRBJ2-5; TRBD2 matches at 13 bases. J lost 1 base, V lost 4 bases, and 4 bases had no gene match. This CDR3 region has 16 residues. CDR1 and CDR2 from the germline V gene are SGHNT and YYREEE (reference sequence). Here the CDR3 reads CASSAGLAGAQETQYF. CDR3 nucleotide sequence: TGTGCCAGCAGCGCAGGACTAGCGGGGGCCCAAGAGACCCAGTACTTC.

This clonotype was seen only a few times. This chain joins TRBV29-1 and TRBJ1-1; D gene uncertain. The CDR3 runs 12 residues. Trimming removed 8 bases at V and 0 bases at J, with 10 bases between. Germline V gene sequence: CDR1 SQVTM, CDR2 ANQGSEA. The CDR3 DNA follows: TGCAGCCTAACAGTTATGAACACTGAAGCTTTCTTT. Protein: CSLTVMNTEAFF.

This clonotype was observed many times. The chain is built from TRBV5-4 and TRBJ1-1; a possible D gene is TRBD1 (6 bases). V lost 5 bases and J lost 5, with 10 bases in between. The CDR3 runs 12 residues. Germline CDR1 reads SGHNT; CDR2 reads YYREEE (reference sequence). The CDR3 sequence: CASRSGQTEAFF. CDR3 bases: TGTGCCAGCAGATCCGGACAGACTGAAGCTTTCTTT.

V gene TRBV20-1 combines with J gene TRBJ2-7, with D perhaps matching TRBD1 or TRBD2 (5 bases each). V was shortened by 1 base and J by 0 bases, with 7 bases between the two germline ends. CDR3 length: 13 amino acids. Germline V gene sequence: CDR1 DFQATT, CDR2 SNEGSKA (reference sequence). CDR3 DNA: TGCAGTGCTAGAGGGGGGAGCTCCTACGAGCAGTACTTC. This sequence encodes CSARGGSSYEQYF.

This chain connects TRBV20-1 to TRBJ1-5, with 7 nucleotides matching TRBD1. CDR1 and CDR2 (germline): DFQATT, SNEGSKA (reference sequence). CDR3 length equals 15 residues. V was pared by 6 bases and J by 4 bases, with 12 bases of the junction left unmatched. CDR3 DNA: TGCAGTGCCGAGCCGGGACAGTTATCAAATCAGCCCCAGCATTTT. This sequence encodes CSAEPGQLSNQPQHF.

This chain uses TRBV28 with TRBJ2-7; 9 bases align to TRBD1. The V gene's germline CDR1 is MDHEN and CDR2 SYDVKM. V trimming: 4 bases; J trimming: 5 bases; junction bases outside the gene matches: 6. The CDR3 covers 14 residues. The CDR3 reads CASSSEGTGHEQYV. CDR3 in DNA: TGTGCCAGCAGTTCGGAGGGGACAGGGCACGAGCAGTACGTC.

The rearrangement joins TRBV10-3 to TRBJ2-3, with unresolved D. The germline V gene has CDR1 ENHRY and CDR2 SYGVKD. V was shortened by 3 bases and J by 4 bases, with 5 bases between the two germline ends. CDR3 size: 12 residues. The CDR3 sequence is CAISDGADTQYF. DNA of the CDR3: TGTGCCATCAGTGATGGGGCAGATACGCAGTATTTT.

The chain carries TRBV5-1 and TRBJ1-4, with TRBD1 matching 10 bases. The J segment lost 0 bases and the V segment lost 9 bases, leaving 5 bases of the junction unmatched. The germline V gene has CDR1 SGHRS and CDR2 YFSETQ. The CDR3 has 15 amino acids. CDR3 DNA: TGCGCCACCTCCGGACAGGGGGCAACTAATGAAAAACTGTTTTTT. It yields the protein CATSGQGATNEKLFF.